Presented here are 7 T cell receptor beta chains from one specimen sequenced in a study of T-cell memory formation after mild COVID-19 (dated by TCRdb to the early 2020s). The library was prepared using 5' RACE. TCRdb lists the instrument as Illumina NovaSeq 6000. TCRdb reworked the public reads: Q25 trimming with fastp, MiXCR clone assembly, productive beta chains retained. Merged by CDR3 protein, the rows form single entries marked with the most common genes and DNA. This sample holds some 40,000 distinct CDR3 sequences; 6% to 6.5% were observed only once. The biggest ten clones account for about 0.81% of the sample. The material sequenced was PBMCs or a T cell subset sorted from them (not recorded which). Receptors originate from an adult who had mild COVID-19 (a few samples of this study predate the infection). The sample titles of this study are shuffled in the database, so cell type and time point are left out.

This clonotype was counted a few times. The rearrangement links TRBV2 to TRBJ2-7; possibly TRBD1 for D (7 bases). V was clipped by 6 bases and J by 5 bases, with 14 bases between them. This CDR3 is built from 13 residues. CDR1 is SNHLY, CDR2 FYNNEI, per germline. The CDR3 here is CASSPTGRHEQYF. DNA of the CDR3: TGTGCCAGCAGCCCGACAGGGAGGCACGAGCAGTACTTC.

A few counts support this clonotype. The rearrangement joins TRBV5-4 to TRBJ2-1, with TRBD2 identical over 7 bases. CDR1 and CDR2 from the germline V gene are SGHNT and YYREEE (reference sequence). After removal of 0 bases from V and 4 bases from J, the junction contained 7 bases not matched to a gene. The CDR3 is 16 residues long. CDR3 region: CASSLDGGSPYNEQFF. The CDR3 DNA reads TGTGCCAGCAGCTTGGACGGCGGGAGCCCTTACAATGAGCAGTTCTTC.

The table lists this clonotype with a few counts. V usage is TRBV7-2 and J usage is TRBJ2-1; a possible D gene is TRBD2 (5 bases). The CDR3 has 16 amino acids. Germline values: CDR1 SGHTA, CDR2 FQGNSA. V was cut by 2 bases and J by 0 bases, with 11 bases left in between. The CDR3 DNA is TGTGCCAGCAGCTTATCGGTGGGGAGCTCCTACAATGAGCAGTTCTTC. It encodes CASSLSVGSSYNEQFF.

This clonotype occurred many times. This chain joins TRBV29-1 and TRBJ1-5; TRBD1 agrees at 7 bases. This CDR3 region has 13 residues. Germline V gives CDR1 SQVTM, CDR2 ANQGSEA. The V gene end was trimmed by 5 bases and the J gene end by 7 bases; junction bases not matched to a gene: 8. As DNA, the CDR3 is TGCAGCGTTCAACAAGGGGGCGGCCAGCCCCAGCATTTT. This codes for CSVQQGGGQPQHF. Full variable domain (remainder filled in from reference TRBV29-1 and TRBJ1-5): SAVISQKPSRDICQRGTSLTIQCQVDSQVTMMFWYRQQPGQSLTLIATANQGSEATYESGFVIDKFPISRPNLTFSTLTVSNMSPEDSSIYLCSVQQGGGQPQHFGDGTRLSIL.

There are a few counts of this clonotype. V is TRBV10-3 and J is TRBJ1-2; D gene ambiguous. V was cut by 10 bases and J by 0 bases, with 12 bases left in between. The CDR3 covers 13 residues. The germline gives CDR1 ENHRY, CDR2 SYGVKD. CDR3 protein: CATQTDANYGYTF. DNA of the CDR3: TGTGCCACCCAAACGGACGCTAACTATGGCTACACCTTC.

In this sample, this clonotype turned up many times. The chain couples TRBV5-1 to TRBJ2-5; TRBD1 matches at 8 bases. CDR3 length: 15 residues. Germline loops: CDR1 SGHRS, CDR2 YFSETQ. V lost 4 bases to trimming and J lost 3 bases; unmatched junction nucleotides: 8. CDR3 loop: CASSPVTGVKETQYF. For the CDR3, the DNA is TGCGCCAGCAGCCCGGTGACAGGGGTGAAAGAGACCCAGTACTTC.

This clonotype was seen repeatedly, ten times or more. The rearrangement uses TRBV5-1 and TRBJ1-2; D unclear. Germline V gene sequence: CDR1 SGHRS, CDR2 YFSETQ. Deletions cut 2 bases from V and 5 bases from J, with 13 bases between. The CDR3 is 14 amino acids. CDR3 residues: CASSLDGPGYGYTF. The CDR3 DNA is TGCGCCAGCAGCTTAGACGGCCCCGGGTATGGCTACACCTTC.